Sequencing of this TCR beta chain was carried out in a study of blood T cell repertoires in COVID-19. Overall study: COVID-19 samples from acute and convalescent phases originated in the United States, Italy and Spain. Nucleic acid was either cDNA or gDNA, and it came from T cells, B-cell-depleted T cells, or PBMCs.

CDR1 is ENHRY, CDR2 SYGVKD, per germline. Trimming cost V 7 bases and J 0 bases; bases outside gene matches: 7. This CDR3 has 15 residues. Source study methods: Amplification of reference gene primers provided the estimated nucleated cell counts. Measured with immunoSEQ multiplex PCR; TCRdb has only the in-frame clones, and not every one. V and J calls and clone size are those listed in that table; D and trimming were worked out from the DNA. The sample lists about 70,000 clones, 88% seen once, with over 5% in the top ten. The rearrangement joins TRBV10-3 to TRBJ1-1; TRBD1 aligns across 8 bases. The sample taken for sequencing was peripheral blood. The TCR sequence derives from a woman in her seventies with acute or convalescent COVID-19. The CDR3 nucleotides read TGTGCCATCAATGGACAGGGCTTAATGAACACTGAAGCTTTCTTT. It codes for CAINGQGLMNTEAFF.